This T cell receptor beta chain is drawn from a study of T-cell memory formation after mild COVID-19. Looking at the study overall: The two donors had largely donor-specific TCR clusters. Findings and limits, study-wide: From day 15 to 85, contracting clones were balanced between CD4 and CD8, whereas later expanders leaned toward CD4+. Contracting CD4+ clones were located mainly in CM and EM, and CD8+ clones in EMRA. Cross-reactive memory appears to have joined, as suggested by some responding clones showing up in pre-infection memory.

MiXCR, run by TCRdb on the 5' RACE reads, gives a single entry per CDR3 protein. Here the sample spans around 110,000 distinct CDR3 sequences, over 13% being singletons. In germline, CDR1 is MNHEY, CDR2 SVGAGI. The CDR3 has 11 residues. The junction had 4 bases not matched to a gene; V was cut back by 8 bases and J by 7 bases. This clonotype has just a few counts. The antigen is undetermined. The chain recombines TRBV6-5 with TRBJ1-1; 7 bases agree with TRBD1. The sample was PBMCs or a T cell subset sorted from them (not recorded which). The receptor was derived from a man between 18 and 35 years old who had mild COVID-19 (a few samples of this study predate the infection). Cell type and time point are not known. The CDR3 loop is CASSTGIEAFF. In DNA, the CDR3 is TGTGCCAGCTCGACAGGGATTGAAGCTTTCTTT.